This T cell receptor (beta chain) was profiled in a study of blood T cell repertoires in COVID-19. The CDR3 runs 16 residues. V was pared by 5 bases and J by 5 bases, with 10 bases of the junction left unmatched. CDR1 is SEHNR and CDR2 is FQNEAQ in the germline V gene (reference sequence). This table comes from immunoSEQ multiplex PCR, and its TCRdb copy is limited to in-frame clones, with some not included. Of roughly 300,000 clones in the sample, more than 70% were seen once. V usage is TRBV7-9 and J usage is TRBJ1-5, with 9 bases fitting TRBD1. This TCR was sampled from a woman between 25 and 40 years old who had recovered from COVID-19. The sample taken for sequencing was PBMCs or T cells enriched from blood (not recorded which). CDR3 sequence: CASSASGTGSHQPQHF. In DNA form, the CDR3 reads TGTGCCAGCAGCGCATCCGGGACAGGGTCTCATCAGCCCCAGCATTTT.